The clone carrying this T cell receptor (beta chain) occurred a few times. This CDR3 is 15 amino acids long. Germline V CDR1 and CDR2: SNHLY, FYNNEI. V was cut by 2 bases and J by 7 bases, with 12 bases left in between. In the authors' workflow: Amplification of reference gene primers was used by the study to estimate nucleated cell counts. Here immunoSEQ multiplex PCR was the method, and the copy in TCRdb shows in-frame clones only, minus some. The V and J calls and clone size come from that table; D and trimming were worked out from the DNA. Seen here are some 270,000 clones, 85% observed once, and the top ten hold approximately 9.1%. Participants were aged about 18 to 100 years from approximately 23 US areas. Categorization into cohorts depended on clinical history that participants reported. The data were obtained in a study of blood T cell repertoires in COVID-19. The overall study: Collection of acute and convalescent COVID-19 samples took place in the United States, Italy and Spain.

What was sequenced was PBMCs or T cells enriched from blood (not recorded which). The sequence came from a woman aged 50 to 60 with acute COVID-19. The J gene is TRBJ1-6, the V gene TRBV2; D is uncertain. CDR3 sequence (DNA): TGTGCCAGCAGTGAATTGGCGGGGTTAAATTCACCCCTCCACTTT. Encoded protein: CASSELAGLNSPLHF.